Following are 20 T cell receptor beta chains from one sample sequenced in a study of blood T cell repertoires in COVID-19. Sequencing was performed with immunoSEQ multiplex PCR; in TCRdb, only in-frame clones are kept and a portion is missing. The data show around 200,000 clones, with about four fifths seen just once and roughly 3% held by the top ten. The sequenced sample was PBMCs or T cells enriched from blood (not recorded which). All receptors come from a woman aged 25 to 39 who had recovered from COVID-19.

The genes are TRBV24-1 and TRBJ2-3; D is ambiguous. This CDR3 is built from 12 residues. Looked up from germline, CDR1 is KGHDR and CDR2 is SFDVKD. V gave up 5 bases and J gave up 5 bases, with 7 bases separating them. The DNA for the CDR3 is TGTGCCACCAGTGTTGAGCTAGATACGCAGTATTTT. It yields the protein CATSVELDTQYF.

The chain links TRBV6-5 to TRBJ1-1, with D uncertain. The ends were cut back, 0 bases at V and 4 bases at J, with 12 bases in the middle. Per germline, CDR1 MNHEY and CDR2 SVGAGI. The CDR3 has 15 residues. CDR3 DNA sequence: TGTGCCAGCAGTTACTCTAGACTCCCCACCACTGAAGCTTTCTTT. Translation gives CASSYSRLPTTEAFF.

This chain joins TRBV19 and TRBJ1-3; unclear D gene. Trimming left V 5 bases short and J 0 bases short, with 14 bases between. CDR1 and CDR2 (germline): LNHDA, SQIVND (reference sequence). The CDR3 is 16 residues long. DNA of the CDR3: TGTGCCAGTAGTTCCCTGATACAGTTCTCTGGAAACACCATATATTTT. As protein: CASSSLIQFSGNTIYF.

This chain links TRBV27 with TRBJ1-4; 7 positions agree with TRBD1. Germline V lookup: CDR1 MNHEY, CDR2 SMNVEV (reference sequence). CDR3 length: 15 amino acids. J gave up 4 bases and V 1 base, and 3 bases lay outside the gene matches. The CDR3 DNA sequence: TGTGCCAGCAGTTTATTGACAGGGCGTAATGAAAAACTGTTTTTT. Translating it yields CASSLLTGRNEKLFF.

The rearrangement uses TRBV28 and TRBJ1-5, with 7 positions matching TRBD1. The CDR3 loop spans 15 amino acids. The V and J ends lost 6 bases and 5 bases, in that order; junction bases with no gene match: 10. CDR1 and CDR2 from the germline V gene are MDHEN and SYDVKM. CDR3 in amino acids: CASSPTGVTYQPQHF. CDR3 bases: TGTGCCAGCAGCCCAACAGGGGTCACTTATCAGCCCCAGCATTTT.

The rearrangement links TRBV23-1 to TRBJ1-6, with D uncertain. TRBV23-1 qualifies as an ORF whose function is uncertain. V was clipped by 7 bases and J by 3 bases, with 19 bases between them. This CDR3 has 17 residues. The chain's CDR3 is CASTRSAGKLYNSPLHF. CDR3 in DNA: TGCGCCAGCACCCGAAGTGCAGGAAAGCTCTATAATTCACCCCTCCACTTT.

This clone came up once. V is TRBV12-3 or TRBV12-4 and J is TRBJ1-1; 8 bases are shared with TRBD1. The V gene end was trimmed by 6 bases and the J gene end by 9 bases; junction bases not matched to a gene: 6. This CDR3 spans 12 amino acids. In nucleotides, the CDR3 is TGTGCCAGCAGAGGACAGGGAGGCCAAGCTTTCTTT. It translates to CASRGQGGQAFF.

This clone was counted once. The chain joins TRBV21-1 to TRBJ2-3; the table's D call of TRBD1 was not tested on the DNA. TRBV21-1 is recorded as a pseudogene. CDR3 length: 15 amino acids. Here the CDR3 reads CASSKGAAPTDTQYF. In DNA, the CDR3 is TGTGCCAGCAGCAAGGGGGCAGCGCCCACAGATACGCAGTATTTT.

The CDR3 spells CATGQGSNSPLHF. The CDR3 region has the DNA TGTGCCACCGGACAGGGGTCTAATTCACCCCTCCACTTT. J is TRBJ1-6 and V is TRBV6-5; 9 bases align to TRBD1. Trimming at V came to 10 bases and at J to 6 bases, leaving 4 bases not matched to a gene. CDR1 MNHEY and CDR2 SVGAGI come from the germline V gene. This CDR3 is 13 amino acids long.

The chain joins TRBV28 to TRBJ1-3, with a tentative D call TRBD1 (6 bases). The CDR3 totals 15 residues. Between the trimmed V and J ends, which lost 6 bases and 4 bases, there was a span of 16 bases. The germline CDR1 and CDR2 sequences are MDHEN and SYDVKM. The CDR3 DNA follows: TGTGCCAGCAGGCAGGGGTGGCCCCAAGGAAACACCATATATTTT. Residues: CASRQGWPQGNTIYF.

This chain connects TRBV19 to TRBJ1-2, with D tentatively TRBD1 (5 bases). V gave up 3 bases and J gave up 0 bases, with 11 bases separating them. The CDR3 covers 15 residues. The V gene's germline CDR1 is LNHDA and CDR2 SQIVND (reference sequence). Written as DNA, the CDR3 is TGTGCCAGTAGTATGGACCAGGGAACTAACTATGGCTACACCTTC. It yields the protein CASSMDQGTNYGYTF.

This clone was seen ten or more times. V usage is TRBV28 and J usage is TRBJ2-3; 10 bases are shared with TRBD1. J was trimmed by 4 bases and V by 3 bases; bases with no gene match: 7. In germline, CDR1 is MDHEN, CDR2 SYDVKM. The CDR3 is made up of 16 amino acids. The CDR3 sequence is CASSFFWDRGPDTQYF. The CDR3 DNA sequence: TGTGCCAGCAGTTTTTTCTGGGACAGGGGCCCAGATACGCAGTATTTT. The full variable domain, completed using reference TRBV28 and TRBJ2-3, is DVKVTQSSRYLVKRTGEKVFLECVQDMDHENMFWYRQDPGLGLRLIYFSYDVKMKEKGDIPEGYSVSREKKERFSLILESASTNQTSMYLCASSFFWDRGPDTQYFGPGTRLTVL.

This rearrangement joins TRBV25-1 to TRBJ1-1; TRBD1 aligns across 7 bases. The CDR3 contains 11 residues. Trimming removed 10 bases from V and 4 bases from J; junction bases left unmatched: 3. The germline gives CDR1 MGHDK, CDR2 SYGVNS. CDR3 bases: TGTGCCACCTCAGGGGGCACTGAAGCTTTCTTT. Its translation is CATSGGTEAFF.

The chain combines TRBV10-1 with TRBJ2-7, with 8 positions matching TRBD1. The CDR3 covers 12 residues. The germline V gene has CDR1 WNHNN and CDR2 SYGVQD (reference sequence). V shed 6 bases and J 6 bases; nucleotides not matched to a gene: 4. The CDR3 DNA reads as TGCGCCAGCAGACCCGGACAGGGCGAGCAGTACGTC. Encoded protein: CASRPGQGEQYV.

The chain links TRBV24-1 to TRBJ2-2; D not certain. This CDR3 spans 15 amino acids. CDR1 KGHDR and CDR2 SFDVKD come from the germline V gene. Trimming left V 7 bases short and J 2 bases short, with 13 bases between. Written as DNA, the CDR3 is TGTGCCACCAGCCTCGCAGGCCAAAACACCGGGGAGCTGTTTTTT. Its protein is CATSLAGQNTGELFF.

The DNA of the CDR3 is TGCAGCGTGGTTCTGACTGCCCTCTCTGGAAACACCATATATTTT. Translated: CSVVLTALSGNTIYF. The chain combines TRBV29-1 with TRBJ1-3; no clear D. This CDR3 region has 15 residues. Germline assignment: CDR1 SQVTM and CDR2 ANQGSEA. V lost 6 bases to trimming and J lost 0 bases, with 15 bases between them. The full variable domain, in which reference TRBV29-1 and TRBJ1-3 provide the parts outside the CDR3, is SAVISQKPSRDICQRGTSLTIQCQVDSQVTMMFWYRQQPGQSLTLIATANQGSEATYESGFVIDKFPISRPNLTFSTLTVSNMSPEDSSIYLCSVVLTALSGNTIYFGEGSWLTVV.

This clone was detected only once. The chain is built from TRBV6-4 and TRBJ2-1; the match to TRBD2 covers 11 bases. The germline gives CDR1 MRHNA, CDR2 SNTAGT. Trimming at V came to 0 bases and at J to 9 bases, leaving 7 bases not matched to a gene. The CDR3 is 16 amino acids. CDR3 nucleotide sequence: TGTGCCAGCAGTGACTCGAAGACTAGCGGGGTTGGTGAGCAGTTCTTC. This encodes CASSDSKTSGVGEQFF.

The CDR3 DNA follows: TGCGCCAGCAGCCCGTCCGGGACAGGGGCAGCAAAACTGTTTTTT. This codes for CASSPSGTGAAKLFF. V usage is TRBV5-1 and J usage is TRBJ1-4; TRBD1 matches 10 bases. V shed 4 bases, J shed 10 bases, and the junction held 10 bases outside the gene matches. The CDR3 has 15 amino acids. Germline V CDR1 and CDR2: SGHRS, YFSETQ.

This sequence joins TRBV9 and TRBJ1-6; maybe TRBD1 (5 bases). There are 14 residues in the CDR3. V shed 0 bases and J shed 7 bases, with 8 bases lying between them. Germline V gene sequence: CDR1 SGDLS, CDR2 YYNGEE. CDR3 DNA sequence: TGTGCCAGCAGCGTAGATCGGGGGAATTCACCCCTCCACTTT. Protein: CASSVDRGNSPLHF.

The chain is built from TRBV28 and TRBJ2-7; 9 bases map to TRBD2. Germline values: CDR1 MDHEN, CDR2 SYDVKM. Losses at the gene ends were 5 bases for V and 2 bases for J; bases not matched to a gene: 10. The CDR3 is made up of 16 amino acids. CDR3 amino acids: CASSPNSGSSPYEQYF. CDR3 bases: TGTGCCAGCAGTCCGAATAGCGGGAGTTCTCCCTACGAGCAGTACTTC.